This T cell receptor beta chain was found in a study of T cells after yellow fever vaccination. Concerning this clonotype itself: Antigen: not known.

This CDR3 contains 16 residues. The germline V gene has CDR1 MDHEN and CDR2 SYDVKM. Trimming shortened V by 6 bases and J by 5 bases, and 22 bases separated the two germline ends. Whole-study results and caveats: CD4 and CD8 compartments shared a small share of clonotypes, likely from convergent recombination. Clones that expanded after primary vaccination mostly reappeared after the booster (around 96% CD4, roughly 90% CD8).

Template-switching 5'RACE yielded the TCR cDNA; a universal primer site and UMIs were added in the process. TCRdb fed the 5' RACE reads into MiXCR, producing one record per CDR3 protein. The table has 500,000 to 650,000 distinct CDR3 sequences, over 9% seen once; the top ten hold approximately 15%. This sample comprised PBMCs, obtained on the day of the yellow fever booster vaccination. This sequence joins TRBV28 and TRBJ2-5, with a tentative D call TRBD1 (6 bases). This sequence originates from a man in his thirties or forties who received the YFV17D yellow fever vaccine. The CDR3 DNA reads as TGTGCCAGCAGCCCTGTCCTACAGGGTTGGGAGGAGACCCAGTACTTC. It is translated as CASSPVLQGWEETQYF.